This entry is about one T cell receptor (beta chain). The protocol was immunoSEQ multiplex PCR, while the TCRdb copy is restricted to in-frame clones and leaves out a portion. The table shows some 30,000 clones, with around 80% occurring only once. This record belongs to a study of OX40 agonist ivuxolimab in advanced cancers. Germline values: CDR1 SGHDT, CDR2 YYEEEE. The CDR3 covers 13 residues. V was trimmed by 0 bases and J by 6 bases, leaving 7 bases between them. The V call is TRBV5-6, the J call TRBJ1-5; no reliable D call. This receptor was taken from an adult with an advanced solid tumor such as melanoma, head and neck, liver or kidney cancer. The sequenced sample was CD4+ or CD8+ T cells sorted from blood, obtained in a trial of the OX40 agonist ivuxolimab. The CDR3 sequence: CASSLGGGQPQHF. For the CDR3, the DNA is TGTGCCAGCAGCTTGGGGGGTGGTCAGCCCCAGCATTTT.